Below, 17 T cell receptor beta chains from the same sample are listed, as sequenced in a study of T cells in Graves' hyperthyroidism and ophthalmopathy. TCR beta CDR3 sequences were amplified from RNA transcripts. TCR CDR3 regions were first amplified by RT-PCR with HTBI primers. TCRdb ran MiXCR on the multiplex PCR reads and lists one entry per CDR3 protein. The table lists hundreds of thousands of distinct CDR3 sequences, 11% to 15% of them singletons. The specimen was blood. All receptors come from a young woman with Graves' hyperthyroidism.

The chain links TRBV7-2 to TRBJ2-1; D might be TRBD2 (5 bases). Trimming shortened V by 8 bases and J by 9 bases, and 11 bases separated the two germline ends. This CDR3 contains 11 residues. Germline V CDR1 and CDR2: SGHTA, FQGNSA. The CDR3 nucleotides read TGTGCCAGCCAAGCCGCGGGTGAGCAGTTCTTC. This translates into CASQAAGEQFF.

The chain uses TRBV5-1 and TRBJ2-1, with 7 bases that match TRBD2. CDR1 and CDR2 from the germline V gene are SGHRS and YFSETQ. The CDR3 covers 14 residues. Losses at the gene ends were 0 bases for V and 6 bases for J; bases not matched to a gene: 3. The CDR3 DNA sequence: TGCGCCAGCAGCTTGGGGGAGGGACGCAATGAGCAGTTCTTC. Residues: CASSLGEGRNEQFF.

The chain combines TRBV28 with TRBJ1-1, with D tentatively TRBD1 (6 bases). From germline, CDR1 is MDHEN and CDR2 SYDVKM. This CDR3 contains 15 residues. V lost 6 bases and J lost 4, with 18 bases in between. In DNA, the CDR3 is TGTGCCAGCAGCGTATTCAGGGGCTGGGGCACTGAAGCTTTCTTT. Protein sequence: CASSVFRGWGTEAFF.

This clonotype was detected many times. This chain connects TRBV2 to TRBJ2-1; TRBD2 agrees at 9 bases. V trimming: 3 bases; J trimming: 8 bases; junction bases outside the gene matches: 8. From germline, CDR1 is SNHLY and CDR2 FYNNEI. The CDR3 is 15 amino acids. CDR3 sequence reads: CASSESGRFVHEQFF. CDR3 DNA sequence: TGTGCCAGCAGTGAGAGCGGGAGGTTTGTCCATGAGCAGTTCTTC.

This clonotype has just a few counts. The junction shows a germline mismatch at one end, possibly a read error. The chain joins TRBV19 to TRBJ2-7; 8 bases match TRBD1. CDR1 is LNHDA, CDR2 SQIVND, per germline (reference sequence). The CDR3 has 17 amino acids. CDR3 bases: TGTACCAGTAGCCCCGGGGCAGGGGGCTTTAGCTCCTACGAGCAGTACTTC. It translates to CTSSPGAGGFSSYEQYF.

This clonotype showed up just a few times. The V call is TRBV27, the J call TRBJ1-2, with 7 bases lining up with TRBD1. Germline V gives CDR1 MNHEY, CDR2 SMNVEV (reference sequence). The CDR3 runs to 13 residues. With V trimmed by 8 bases and J by 4 bases, 7 bases remained unmatched. The CDR3 region has the DNA TGTGCCAGCGGATCAACAGGGGTCTATGGCTACACCTTC. Protein: CASGSTGVYGYTF.

At least ten counts were recorded for this clonotype. V and J are TRBV18 and TRBJ2-5; D is ambiguous. The V and J ends lost 3 bases and 5 bases respectively, with 10 bases between them. Germline values: CDR1 KGHSH, CDR2 LQKENI. The CDR3 covers 13 residues. Here the CDR3 DNA reads TGTGCCAGCTCACCCGCCATGGGGGAGACCCAGTACTTC. Its protein product is CASSPAMGETQYF.

This clonotype has ten or more counts. The chain has TRBV20-1 and TRBJ2-1; the D is unclear. This CDR3 is built from 12 residues. V shed 3 bases and J shed 10 bases, with 13 bases lying between them. Germline CDR1 and CDR2: DFQATT and SNEGSKA (reference sequence). CDR3 region: CSASRLVGEQFF. The CDR3 DNA reads TGCAGTGCTAGTCGGCTAGTGGGCGAGCAGTTCTTC.

This clonotype showed up just a few times. This rearrangement joins TRBV3-1 to TRBJ2-2, with TRBD1 identical over 7 bases. The germline V gene has CDR1 LGHDT and CDR2 YNNKEL (reference sequence). V was clipped by 3 bases and J by 4 bases; unmatched bases: 2. There are 14 residues in the CDR3. The CDR3 loop reads CASSHRQGTGELFF. The CDR3 DNA reads TGTGCCAGCAGCCATAGACAGGGCACCGGGGAGCTGTTTTTT.

There are many counts of this clonotype. V usage is TRBV30 and J usage is TRBJ2-3, with 13 bases fitting TRBD2. V lost 1 base to trimming and J lost 4 bases; unmatched junction nucleotides: 5. Germline V CDR1 and CDR2: GTSNPN, SVGIG (reference sequence). This CDR3 spans 16 amino acids. Here the CDR3 reads CAWSGTSGSWSDTQYF. In DNA form, the CDR3 reads TGTGCCTGGAGTGGGACTAGCGGGAGTTGGTCAGATACGCAGTATTTT.

This clonotype came up many times. The rearrangement links TRBV7-8 to TRBJ2-1; D call uncertain. CDR1 and CDR2 (germline): SGHVS, FQNEAQ. The ends were cut back, 5 bases at V and 0 bases at J, with 8 bases in the middle. The CDR3 is 14 amino acids. The CDR3 DNA reads TGTGCCAGCAGCGGACGGAGCTCCTACAATGAGCAGTTCTTC. Protein product: CASSGRSSYNEQFF.

CDR3 nucleotide sequence: TGCGCCAGCAGCCACCGGACCCTAAACACTGAAGCTTTCTTT. It encodes CASSHRTLNTEAFF. The V gene is TRBV5-1, the J gene TRBJ1-1; D unresolved. Trimming pared 4 bases from V and 2 bases from J, leaving 12 bases between. Germline V gives CDR1 SGHRS, CDR2 YFSETQ. The CDR3 spans 14 residues.

This chain connects TRBV27 to TRBJ2-3; D not certain. The germline gives CDR1 MNHEY, CDR2 SMNVEV (reference sequence). The CDR3 sequence is 13 residues long. V gave up 6 bases and J gave up 0 bases, with 7 bases separating them. CDR3 region: CASRTTSTDTQYF. The CDR3 nucleotides read TGTGCCAGCAGAACTACTAGCACAGATACGCAGTATTTT.

This clonotype was observed a handful of times. This may be a read error: a much more frequent sequence differs by one nucleotide. The chain has TRBV7-2 and TRBJ2-2, with D perhaps TRBD2 (6 bases). CDR3 size: 15 residues. Germline assignment: CDR1 SGHTA and CDR2 FQGNSA. In DNA form, the CDR3 reads TGTGCCAGCAGCCCCCTAGTCGGGGCCACCGGGGGGCTGTTTTTT. Its translation: CASSPLVGATGGLFF.

This clonotype appeared many times. As DNA, the CDR3 is TGTGCCAGCAGCTTAGGAGTCCAGCGGGGGGAAGAGACCCAGTACTTC. Protein sequence: CASSLGVQRGEETQYF. The chain couples TRBV11-2 to TRBJ2-5, with 9 bases fitting TRBD2. The length of the CDR3 is 16 residues. Germline V gene sequence: CDR1 SGHAT, CDR2 FQNNGV. The junction had 6 bases not matched to a gene; V was cut back by 1 base and J by 3 bases.

This chain links TRBV5-6 with TRBJ2-3; TRBD2 might be the D (5 bases). V lost 1 base to trimming and J lost 2 bases, with 8 bases between them. The CDR3 extends over 14 amino acids. Germline V gives CDR1 SGHDT, CDR2 YYEEEE. CDR3 residues: CASSLYGITDTQYF. Here the CDR3 DNA reads TGTGCCAGCAGCTTGTACGGGATCACAGATACGCAGTATTTT.

There are many counts of this clonotype. The V call is TRBV12-3 or TRBV12-4, the J call TRBJ2-4; D possibly corresponds to TRBD1 (5 bases). The CDR3 loop spans 15 amino acids. The germline V and J ends were trimmed by 3 bases and 8 bases, with 17 bases remaining between them. This CDR3 is CASSFLPGFKDIQYF. In nucleotides, the CDR3 is TGTGCCAGCAGTTTCTTACCAGGGTTTAAGGACATTCAGTACTTC.